The 21 T cell receptor beta chains presented below share a single source sample, sequenced in a study of cytomegalovirus exposure and HLA in healthy donors. A multiplex PCR was run with 60 Vbeta primers and 13 Jbeta primers. TCRdb's copy holds only in-frame clones and misses some; the assay was immunoSEQ multiplex PCR. Altogether around 100,000 clones are present, roughly 70% being singletons, with the ten largest covering under 13%. The sequenced material came from PBMCs. The source is a middle-aged man in good health and CMV-seropositive.

The chain employs TRBV7-3 and TRBJ2-2, with TRBD2 matching 10 bases. Germline assignment: CDR1 SGHTA and CDR2 FQGTGA. There are 15 residues in the CDR3. The ends lost 5 bases at V and 5 bases at J; junction bases unmatched: 5. CDR3 bases: TGTGCCAGCAGCCCCCAGCGGGAGGGGACCGGGGAGCTGTTTTTT. Translating it yields CASSPQREGTGELFF.

The V gene is TRBV6-1, the J gene TRBJ2-1; 12 positions match TRBD1. CDR1 and CDR2 from the germline V gene are MNHNS and SASEGT. The junction had 5 bases not matched to a gene; V was cut back by 6 bases and J by 8 bases. The CDR3 spans 14 residues. CDR3 coding DNA: TGTGCCAGCAGCTTGGGGACAGGGGGCGATGAGCAGTTCTTC. As protein: CASSLGTGGDEQFF.

A single count supports this clone. The J gene is TRBJ1-4, the V gene TRBV18; 7 bases are a match to TRBD1. Germline CDR1 KGHSH, CDR2 LQKENI. The CDR3 is made up of 15 amino acids. Unmatched junction bases numbered 7, after V lost 1 base and J lost 8 bases. The CDR3 DNA sequence: TGTGCCAGCTCACCACGTGACAGGGTCCGGGAAAAACTGTTTTTT. Translation gives CASSPRDRVREKLFF.

The chain combines TRBV29-1 with TRBJ2-7; 9 bases agree with TRBD1. Germline V gives CDR1 SQVTM, CDR2 ANQGSEA. The CDR3 length is 12 residues. Losses at the gene ends were 5 bases for V and 5 bases for J; bases not matched to a gene: 4. The CDR3 is CSVPDRGDEQYF. The CDR3 region has the DNA TGCAGCGTTCCGGACAGGGGCGACGAGCAGTACTTC.

This clone has just a few counts. The rearrangement uses TRBV6-4 and TRBJ1-2; D possibly corresponds to TRBD1 (6 bases). V shed 0 bases and J shed 3 bases, with 17 bases lying between them. The CDR3 is made up of 17 amino acids. Germline CDR1 and CDR2: MRHNA and SNTAGT. CDR3 nucleotides: TGTGCCAGCAGTGACTCGACGAGGGGGAAGAGAGACTATGGCTACACCTTC. This gives the protein CASSDSTRGKRDYGYTF.

The CDR3 loop reads CASRAGTGLQPQHF. CDR3 nucleotide sequence: TGTGCCAGCAGGGCCGGGACAGGGCTTCAGCCCCAGCATTTT. The V gene is TRBV6-5, the J gene TRBJ1-5; 9 bases match TRBD1. J was trimmed by 6 bases and V by 6 bases; bases with no gene match: 6. The CDR3 is 14 amino acids. Germline-derived CDR1 and CDR2 are MNHEY and SVGAGI.

This clone was counted a few times. The chain couples TRBV6-1 to TRBJ1-5; 11 bases align to TRBD1. The CDR3 contains 15 residues. The ends lost 4 bases at V and 4 bases at J; junction bases unmatched: 3. Germline V lookup: CDR1 MNHNS, CDR2 SASEGT. The CDR3 coding sequence is TGTGCCAGCAGTGGGGACAGGGGGTGGAATCAGCCCCAGCATTTT. Translation: CASSGDRGWNQPQHF.

The table lists this clone with a few counts. The J gene is TRBJ1-1, the V gene TRBV25-1; tentatively, D is TRBD1 (5 bases). V was shortened by 5 bases and J by 1 base, with 11 bases between the two germline ends. This CDR3 is built from 14 residues. In germline, CDR1 is MGHDK, CDR2 SYGVNS. DNA for the CDR3: TGTGCCAGCAGTAAGGGGTTAGGGAACACTGAAGCTTTCTTT. Protein product: CASSKGLGNTEAFF.

The chain employs TRBV27 and TRBJ2-1; no firm D call. The CDR3 totals 13 residues. The V end was cut by 2 bases, the J end by 6 bases, with 8 bases between. Germline values: CDR1 MNHEY, CDR2 SMNVEV (reference sequence). CDR3 DNA: TGTGCCAGCAGTTTAACAAGTCTCAATGAGCAGTTCTTC. It specifies CASSLTSLNEQFF.

This clone was seen a single time. The V call is TRBV15, the J call TRBJ2-7, with D perhaps TRBD2 (6 bases). Germline CDR1 LNHNV, CDR2 YYDKDF (reference sequence). This CDR3 is built from 15 residues. V was pared by 4 bases and J by 1 base, with 14 bases between. CDR3 in DNA: TGTGCCACCAGCAAGGGGATGACTAGTTCCTACGAGCAGTACTTC. This gives the protein CATSKGMTSSYEQYF.

The chain has TRBV5-4 and TRBJ2-1, with TRBD2 matching over 15 bases. V lost 3 bases, J lost 9 bases, and 10 bases stayed unmatched. This CDR3 contains 17 residues. CDR1 and CDR2 (germline): SGHNT, YYREEE (reference sequence). The CDR3 here is CASSSGGLAGGVGEQFF. CDR3 bases: TGTGCCAGCAGCTCCGGGGGACTAGCGGGAGGAGTAGGTGAGCAGTTCTTC. Drawing the rest from reference TRBV5-4 and TRBJ2-1, the complete variable domain is ETGVTQSPTHLIKTRGQQVTLRCSSQSGHNTVSWYQQALGQGPQFIFQYYREEENGRGNFPPRFSGLQFPNYSSELNVNALELDDSALYLCASSSGGLAGGVGEQFFGPGTRLTVL.

This clone has just a few counts. The J gene is TRBJ2-7, the V gene TRBV5-5; maybe TRBD2 (6 bases). Trimming took off 0 bases at V and 0 bases at J, with 7 bases between the two ends. The CDR3 has 14 amino acids. The germline V gene has CDR1 SGHKS and CDR2 YYEKEE (reference sequence). CDR3 sequence: CASSLAGVSYEQYV. The DNA for the CDR3 is TGTGCCAGCAGCTTGGCGGGGGTCTCCTACGAGCAGTACGTC.

This clone appeared once. The chain couples TRBV11-2 to TRBJ2-3, with D unresolved. The germline V gene has CDR1 SGHAT and CDR2 FQNNGV. The CDR3 has 17 amino acids. V was pared by 0 bases and J by 2 bases, with 15 bases between. CDR3 sequence: CASSLDRLAANTDTQYF. Here the CDR3 DNA reads TGTGCCAGCAGCTTAGATCGTTTGGCGGCGAACACAGATACGCAGTATTTT.

This clone showed up just once. The genes are TRBV12-5 and TRBJ2-1; TRBD2 matches at 12 bases. V shed 1 base, J shed 10 bases, and the junction held 11 bases outside the gene matches. This CDR3 has 17 amino acids. Germline V gene lookup returns CDR1 LGHNT and CDR2 FRNRAP. The CDR3 sequence is CASGLAVAASGRGEQFF. In nucleotides, the CDR3 is TGTGCTAGTGGTTTGGCTGTCGCGGCTAGCGGGAGGGGCGAGCAGTTCTTC.

The chain employs TRBV7-9 and TRBJ2-2, with 9 bases aligning to TRBD1. V lost 5 bases to trimming and J lost 3 bases; unmatched junction nucleotides: 7. Germline V gene data show CDR1 as SEHNR and CDR2 as FQNEAQ (reference sequence). The CDR3 is made up of 16 amino acids. CDR3 nucleotide sequence: TGTGCCAGCAGCGCCACCGGGACAGGGTACACCGGGGAGCTGTTTTTT. It is translated as CASSATGTGYTGELFF.

The rearrangement links TRBV6-5 to TRBJ1-1; the D gene is possibly TRBD1 (6 bases). V shed 0 bases and J shed 0 bases, with 11 bases lying between them. The CDR3 consists of 16 residues. Germline CDR1 and CDR2: MNHEY and SVGAGI. CDR3 region: CASSYSGQPMNTEAFF. CDR3 in DNA: TGTGCCAGCAGTTACTCGGGACAACCTATGAACACTGAAGCTTTCTTT.

V is TRBV7-3 and J is TRBJ1-6; no firm D call. From germline, CDR1 is SGHTA and CDR2 FQGTGA. This CDR3 is built from 17 residues. V was shortened by 5 bases and J by 0 bases, with 14 bases between the two germline ends. The CDR3 sequence is CASSLYIWSSYNSPLHF. In DNA, the CDR3 is TGTGCCAGCAGCCTATACATATGGAGCTCCTATAATTCACCCCTCCACTTT.

The CDR3 region has the DNA TGTGCCAGCCGTGTTATGGCATCTGCCTACGAGCAGTACTTC. Residues: CASRVMASAYEQYF. This sequence joins TRBV27 and TRBJ2-7; D not resolved. Germline CDR1 reads MNHEY; CDR2 reads SMNVEV (reference sequence). The V end lost 8 bases, the J end lost 2 bases, and 16 bases lay between the germline ends. The CDR3 is 14 residues long.

The rearrangement uses TRBV4-1 and TRBJ1-3; 8 nucleotides align to TRBD1. Unmatched junction bases numbered 8, after V lost 3 bases and J lost 10 bases. The V gene's germline CDR1 is MGHRA and CDR2 YSYEKL. This CDR3 is 14 amino acids long. CDR3 DNA sequence: TGCGCCAGCAGCCATATTGGGCAGGGGGCAACCATATATTTT. Translating it yields CASSHIGQGATIYF.

This clone occurred once. The J gene is TRBJ1-1, the V gene TRBV29-1; possibly TRBD1 for D (6 bases). Trimming took 7 bases from V and 4 from J, leaving 16 bases between them. Germline V gene data show CDR1 as SQVTM and CDR2 as ANQGSEA. The CDR3 loop spans 13 amino acids. CDR3 in amino acids: CSAQGVMSTEAFF. Here the CDR3 DNA reads TGCAGCGCACAGGGAGTAATGAGCACTGAAGCTTTCTTT.

This clone has a handful of counts. This chain joins TRBV7-2 and TRBJ2-1; D not resolved. This CDR3 comprises 12 residues. V shed 4 bases and J shed 4 bases, with 5 bases lying between them. Germline values: CDR1 SGHTA, CDR2 FQGNSA. The CDR3: CASSSQYNEQFF. The DNA of the CDR3 is TGTGCCAGCAGCTCCCAGTACAATGAGCAGTTCTTC.